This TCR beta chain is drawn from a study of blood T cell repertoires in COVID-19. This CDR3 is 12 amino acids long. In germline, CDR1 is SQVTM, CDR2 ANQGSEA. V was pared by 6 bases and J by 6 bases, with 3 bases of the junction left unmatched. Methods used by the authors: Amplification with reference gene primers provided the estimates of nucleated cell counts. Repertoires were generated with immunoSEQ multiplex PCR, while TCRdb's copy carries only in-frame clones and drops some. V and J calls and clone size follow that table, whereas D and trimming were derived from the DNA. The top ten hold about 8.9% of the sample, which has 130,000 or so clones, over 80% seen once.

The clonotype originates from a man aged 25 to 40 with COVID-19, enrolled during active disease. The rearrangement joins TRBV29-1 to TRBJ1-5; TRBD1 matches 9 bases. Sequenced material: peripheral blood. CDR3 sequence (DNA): TGCAGCGTACAGGGGGCAGGTCAGCCCCAGCATTTT. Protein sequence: CSVQGAGQPQHF.